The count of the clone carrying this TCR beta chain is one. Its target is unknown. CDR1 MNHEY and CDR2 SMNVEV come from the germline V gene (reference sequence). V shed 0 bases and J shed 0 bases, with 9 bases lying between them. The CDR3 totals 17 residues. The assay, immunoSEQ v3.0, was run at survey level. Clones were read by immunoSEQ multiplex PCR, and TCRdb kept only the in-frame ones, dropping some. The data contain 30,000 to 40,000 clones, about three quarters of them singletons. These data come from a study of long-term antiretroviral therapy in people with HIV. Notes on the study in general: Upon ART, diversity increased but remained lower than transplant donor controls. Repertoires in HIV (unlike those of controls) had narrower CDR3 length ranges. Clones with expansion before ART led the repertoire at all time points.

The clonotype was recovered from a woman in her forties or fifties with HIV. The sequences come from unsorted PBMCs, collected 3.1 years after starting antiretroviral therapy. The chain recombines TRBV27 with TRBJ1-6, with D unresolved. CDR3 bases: TGTGCCAGCAGTTTATCTGTCAGGAGCTCCTATAATTCACCCCTCCACTTT. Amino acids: CASSLSVRSSYNSPLHF.